A single sample is the source of the 2 T cell receptor beta chains below, sequenced in a study of blood T cell repertoires in COVID-19. TCRdb's table, derived via immunoSEQ multiplex PCR, lists solely in-frame clones and lacks some. This table has tens of thousands of clones, approximately 90% appearing once. The sequencing input was peripheral blood. The source is a woman aged 80 or older with active COVID-19.

The gene calls are TRBV9 and TRBJ2-5, with 10 bases lining up with TRBD1. V shed 3 bases, J shed 2 bases, and the junction held 4 bases outside the gene matches. Germline lookup yields CDR1 SGDLS and CDR2 YYNGEE. The CDR3 extends over 15 amino acids. In DNA form, the CDR3 reads TGTGCCAGCAGCGAATGGACAGGGGGTCAAGAGACCCAGTACTTC. Encoded protein: CASSEWTGGQETQYF.

This chain joins TRBV21-1 and TRBJ1-2. TRBV21-1 is described as a pseudogene. The CDR3 loop spans 15 amino acids. CDR3 in DNA: TGTGCCAGCAGTTTACGGGGGGGCGCACGTTATGGCTACACCTTC. As protein: CASSLRGGARYGYTF.